This TCR beta chain was recovered during a study of regulatory T cells in long-lasting Graves disease. Study results and limitations: Segments TRBV28, TRBJ1-2 and TRBJ2-5 showed preferential usage in persistent disease.

Only a few counts were recorded for this clonotype. What it binds is unknown. Arm-PCR of CDR3 regions with iRepertoire HTBI primers generated TCR beta libraries. TCRdb processed the multiplex PCR reads anew with MiXCR; each CDR3 protein has one entry. The data hold 450,000 to 600,000 distinct CDR3 sequences, with around an eighth observed a single time. Noted time point: newly diagnosed GD, antithyroid drugs for less than 3 months. Following extraction of RNA from PBMCs, that RNA was used to make the TCR library. The germline gives CDR1 LNHNV, CDR2 YYDKDF (reference sequence). The CDR3 loop spans 15 amino acids. Trimming took 0 bases from V and 4 from J, leaving 10 bases between them. These same data were also listed under a study on T cells in Graves' hyperthyroidism and ophthalmopathy. That study adds: The study based diagnoses on clinical symptoms, serum thyroxine and TRAb, thyroid ultrasound and orbital computed tomography. The HTBI primer set was used in a first-round RT-PCR of the TCR CDR3. The model anticipated ophthalmopathy a median around 6 months pre-onset.

The receptor was derived from a young man with Graves disease. This chain joins TRBV15 and TRBJ1-3, with D possibly being TRBD1 (6 bases). The sequences come from peripheral blood mononuclear cells (PBMCs), collected at new diagnosis, from a patient treated with antithyroid drugs. The CDR3 reads CATSREPGDGNTIYF. The CDR3 region has the DNA TGTGCCACCAGCAGAGAGCCAGGGGACGGAAACACCATATATTTT.